This TCR beta chain was identified during a study of T cells in Graves' hyperthyroidism and ophthalmopathy. Study-level findings and limits: Most clonotypes expanded in the thyroid (above 0.001) were also present in blood.

Graves' hyperthyroidism is called stable when ophthalmopathy does not progress within 18 months. The diagnoses drew upon clinical symptoms, serum thyroxine and TRAb, thyroid ultrasound and orbital computed tomography. Extraction of PBMCs used approximately 10 ml of fresh peripheral blood. This clonotype was seen repeatedly, ten times or more. Antigen specificity is unknown. The CDR3 regions of TCR beta were amplified from RNA transcripts. With the HTBI primer set, the TCR CDR3 went through a first round of RT-PCR. TCRdb reanalysed the multiplex PCR reads using MiXCR and keeps one entry per CDR3 protein. The sample records approximately 640,000 distinct CDR3 sequences, 17% being singletons. This sequence was found in a man in his fifties or sixties with Graves' hyperthyroidism. The sequencing sample was made of blood.

As DNA, the CDR3 is TGCAGTGCTAGAGATAGGGGTAATGAAAAACTGTTTTTT. Translating gives CSARDRGNEKLFF. The V gene is TRBV20-1, the J gene TRBJ1-4, with D maybe TRBD1 (5 bases). The CDR3 is made up of 13 amino acids. Germline V gives CDR1 DFQATT, CDR2 SNEGSKA (reference sequence). V lost 0 bases, J lost 4 bases, and 6 bases lay in between.